These T cell receptor beta chains were read from a single sample in a study of identical twins. TCRdb fed the 5' RACE reads into MiXCR, producing one record per CDR3 protein. The data contain roughly 260,000 distinct CDR3 sequences, 6.5% to 9% of them singletons. These data also featured in a second study, about yellow fever vaccine responses in identical twins.

Sequenced input: CD8+ T cells sorted from blood. Receptors originate from a young woman in good health. Both conserved end residues are part of each CDR3. D genes are given only for firm matches. Clone size is given for some rows only: seen once, a few or many times, or a class if the clone is expanded.

few | TRBD2 | TRBJ2-1 | TRBV25-1 | 17 | TGTGCCAGCAGTGATCCCCGACTAGCGGGCTCCTACAATGAGCAGTTCTTC | CASSDPRLAGSYNEQFF
few | TRBD2 | TRBJ2-7 | TRBV19 | 14 | TGTGCCAGTACGGGGACTAGCGGAAACTACGAGCAGTACTTC | CASTGTSGNYEQYF
many | TRBD2 | TRBJ2-1 | TRBV7-9 | 16 | TGTGCCAGCAGCTTGAGCGGGGGGGGACCTGGGGATGAGCAGTTCTTC | CASSLSGGGPGDEQFF
many | TRBD2 | TRBJ2-5 | TRBV7-9 | 13 | TGTGCCAGCAGCTCCCCGGGAGGGGAGACCCAGTACTTC | CASSSPGGETQYF
- | TRBD1 | TRBJ2-1 | TRBV6-1 | 17 | TGTGCCAGCAGCCCGATTCGGGGCAGGGGGCGGAACAATGAGCAGTTCTTC | CASSPIRGRGRNNEQFF
many | TRBD1 | TRBJ1-5 | TRBV12-3/TRBV12-4 | 14 | TGTGCCAGCAGACTTGGACAGGGAGATCAGCCCCAGCATTTT | CASRLGQGDQPQHF
few | - | TRBJ1-3 | TRBV7-2 | 14 | TGTGCCAGCAGCCCTCAGGGGTCTGGAAACACCATATATTTT | CASSPQGSGNTIYF
few | - | TRBJ1-1 | TRBV5-1 | 13 | TGCGCCAGTCAGTATCAGGGAGGGGGAGAAGCTTTCTTT | CASQYQGGGEAFF
few | TRBD1 | TRBJ2-3 | TRBV5-1 | 14 | TGCGCCAGCAGCCCGGGACAGGGCGCAGATACGCAGTATTTT | CASSPGQGADTQYF
many | - | TRBJ1-4 | TRBV20-1 | 14 | TGCAGTGCTAGAGACAGAGGGACTAGGGAAAAACTGTTTTTT | CSARDRGTREKLFF
many | - | TRBJ1-2 | TRBV7-2 | 11 | TGTGCCAGCAGCTTAAGGGATGGCTACACCTTC | CASSLRDGYTF
many | TRBD2 | TRBJ2-1 | TRBV12-3/TRBV12-4 | 13 | TGTGCCACCGGCTGGGGGGGTTACAATGAGCAGTTCTTC | CATGWGGYNEQFF
- | TRBD1 | TRBJ2-1 | TRBV27 | 16 | TGTGCCAGCAGTTTAGCTAGGACAGGTTGGTCCAATGAGCAGTTCTTC | CASSLARTGWSNEQFF
few | - | TRBJ1-2 | TRBV6-2/TRBV6-3 | 17 | TGTGCCAGCAGTTACTCCGTGGCAGATCCCTATAACTATGGCTACACCTTC | CASSYSVADPYNYGYTF
- | TRBD2 | TRBJ2-1 | TRBV14 | 17 | TGTGCCAGCAGCCAAGACCGACTAGCGGGAGTGGCCAATGAGCAGTTCTTC | CASSQDRLAGVANEQFF
many | TRBD2 | TRBJ2-1 | TRBV20-1 | 15 | TGCAGTGCTAGAGCTGAGCTAGCGGGAGTGAATGAGCAGTTCTTC | CSARAELAGVNEQFF
many | - | TRBJ2-7 | TRBV7-9 | 13 | TGTGCCAGCAGCTTACCCCACAACTACGAGCAGTACTTC | CASSLPHNYEQYF
- | TRBD1 | TRBJ2-2 | TRBV19 | 13 | TGTGCCAGTAGTATGACAGGGGCCGGGGAGCTGTTTTTT | CASSMTGAGELFF
few | - | TRBJ2-7 | TRBV7-8 | 14 | TGTGCCAGCAGCTTAGGATCGGGACTTTACGAGCAGTACTTC | CASSLGSGLYEQYF
many | TRBD2 | TRBJ2-1 | TRBV29-1 | 16 | TGCAGCGTTGAAGTGGGGACTGGGCGGGGGTACAATGAGCAGTTCTTC | CSVEVGTGRGYNEQFF
many | TRBD2 | TRBJ2-2 | TRBV9 | 19 | TGTGCCAGCAGCGTAGGGGGTCTAGCGGGAGGGCCTGTCACCGGGGAGCTGTTTTTT | CASSVGGLAGGPVTGELFF
many | TRBD1 | TRBJ2-3 | TRBV3-1 | 15 | TGTGCCAGCAGCCAAGAGGGACAGGGCACAGATACGCAGTATTTT | CASSQEGQGTDTQYF
many | TRBD1 | TRBJ1-3 | TRBV29-1 | 13 | TGCAGCGTTTGGACAGGGTTTGGAAACACCATATATTTT | CSVWTGFGNTIYF
few | - | TRBJ1-2 | TRBV12-3/TRBV12-4 | 12 | TGTGCCAGCAGTTTGGACAGATATGGCTACACCTTC | CASSLDRYGYTF
- | TRBD2 | TRBJ2-3 | TRBV12-3/TRBV12-4 | 17 | TGTGCCAGCAAACCCGGACTAGCTCACACTAGCACAGATACGCAGTATTTT | CASKPGLAHTSTDTQYF
- | - | TRBJ2-7 | TRBV4-1 | 16 | TGCGCCAGCAGCCAAGATCAACAGGTGGGATCGGGCGAGCAGTACTTC | CASSQDQQVGSGEQYF
many | - | TRBJ2-5 | TRBV3-1 | 13 | TGTGCCAGCAGTCTCTTCTCGGTGGAGACCCAGTACTTC | CASSLFSVETQYF
many | TRBD2 | TRBJ2-1 | TRBV11-1 | 20 | TGTGCCAGCAGCCCCAAAGTTTTATTTACTAGCGGGAGGTCGGCGGATGAGCAGTTCTTC | CASSPKVLFTSGRSADEQFF
- | - | TRBJ2-7 | TRBV27 | 14 | TGTGCCAGCAGTTTGTTGGCGCCCGCCTACGAGCAGTACTTC | CASSLLAPAYEQYF
many | TRBD2 | TRBJ2-1 | TRBV3-1 | 16 | TGTGCCAGCAGCCAAGAGTGGACTAGCTCCTACAATGAGCAGTTCTTC | CASSQEWTSSYNEQFF
many | TRBD1 | TRBJ1-5 | TRBV20-1 | 15 | TGCAGTGCTACTCACCCCGGGACAGGGCATCAGCCCCAGCATTTT | CSATHPGTGHQPQHF
- | - | TRBJ2-1 | TRBV7-2 | 9 | TGTGCCAGCAGCAAAGGGCAGTTCTTC | CASSKGQFF
many | - | TRBJ2-1 | TRBV4-1 | 16 | TGCGCCAGCAGCCAAGGGCTAGTAAGGGTGTACAATGAGCAGTTCTTC | CASSQGLVRVYNEQFF
- | TRBD1 | TRBJ2-5 | TRBV12-5 | 15 | TGTGCTAGTGGTTTGTCACAGGGGATCGGAGAGACCCAGTACTTC | CASGLSQGIGETQYF
- | - | TRBJ1-2 | TRBV5-5 | 13 | TGTGCCAGCAGCTTCGGGACCCCCTATGGCTACACCTTC | CASSFGTPYGYTF
many | TRBD2 | TRBJ2-3 | TRBV7-8 | 17 | TGTGCCAGCAGCCACCCCCTTAGCGGGGCGTTCACAGATACGCAGTATTTT | CASSHPLSGAFTDTQYF
many | - | TRBJ2-5 | TRBV28 | 16 | TGTGCCAGCAGTCCCCTGGGGGGAGACGCACAAGAGACCCAGTACTTC | CASSPLGGDAQETQYF
- | - | TRBJ2-2 | TRBV7-8 | 16 | TGTGCCAGCAGCTTAGCTTTAAGGGATGACACCGGGGAGCTGTTTTTT | CASSLALRDDTGELFF
- | - | TRBJ2-1 | TRBV5-6 | 13 | TGTGCCAGCAGCTTGGCGGTAGCCGGTGAGCAGTTCTTC | CASSLAVAGEQFF
many | TRBD2 | TRBJ2-1 | TRBV12-3/TRBV12-4 | 16 | TGTGCCAGCAGTTTAGGATTGGCCGGGACTAGCAATGAGCAGTTCTTC | CASSLGLAGTSNEQFF
- | - | TRBJ2-2 | TRBV20-1 | 13 | TGCAGTGCTGTGTCAGGGAACACCGGGGAGCTGTTTTTT | CSAVSGNTGELFF
many | - | TRBJ2-5 | TRBV7-6 | 13 | TGTGCCAGCAGCTTGGACGTTCAAGAGACCCAGTACTTC | CASSLDVQETQYF
many | TRBD2 | TRBJ2-2 | TRBV28 | 16 | TGTGCCAGCACCAGCGGGACTAGTGTCTGGTCCGGGGAGCTGTTTTTT | CASTSGTSVWSGELFF
many | TRBD2 | TRBJ2-3 | TRBV5-1 | 16 | TGCGCCAGCAGCTCGACCGGGACTAGCGGGATGGATACGCAGTATTTT | CASSSTGTSGMDTQYF
- | TRBD2 | TRBJ2-4 | TRBV24-1 | 16 | TGTGCCACCAGTGATCCGGCTGCGGGGGGGAAAAACATTCAGTACTTC | CATSDPAAGGKNIQYF
many | - | TRBJ1-1 | TRBV7-9 | 14 | TGTGCCAGCAGCTTAGCAGGGATGAACACTGAAGCTTTCTTT | CASSLAGMNTEAFF
many | - | TRBJ2-1 | TRBV28 | 15 | TGTGCCAGCAGTTTAGGGGAGGTCGTGGGACGTGAGCAGTTCTTC | CASSLGEVVGREQFF
few | TRBD1 | TRBJ1-6 | TRBV7-9 | 16 | TGTGCCAGCAGCCTGGGACAGGGGGTTGGTAATTCACCCCTCCACTTT | CASSLGQGVGNSPLHF
- | TRBD2 | TRBJ2-1 | TRBV27 | 17 | TGTGCCAGCAGTTTATCCGGACTAGCGGGAGGTAAAAATGAGCAGTTCTTC | CASSLSGLAGGKNEQFF
- | TRBD2 | TRBJ2-2 | TRBV20-1 | 15 | TGCAGTTCGACCGGGACTAGCGGGGATAACGGGGAGCTGTTTTTT | CSSTGTSGDNGELFF
few | - | TRBJ2-1 | TRBV2 | 15 | TGTGCCAGCAGTGGGGGGACGAGCCCCTACAATGAGCAGTTCTTC | CASSGGTSPYNEQFF
few | TRBD1 | TRBJ1-2 | TRBV3-1 | 15 | TGTGCCAGCAGCCTCGGGACAGGGGCCAACTATGGCTACACCTTC | CASSLGTGANYGYTF
few | TRBD2 | TRBJ2-7 | TRBV6-1 | 16 | TGTGCCAGCAGTGTCGTCGCGGGAGGGCCCAATTGGGAGCAGTACTTC | CASSVVAGGPNWEQYF
- | TRBD1 | TRBJ2-7 | TRBV6-1 | 15 | TGTGCCAGCAGTGAAGCGGGGACAGGGACCTACGAGCAGTACTTC | CASSEAGTGTYEQYF
many | TRBD2 | TRBJ2-1 | TRBV12-3/TRBV12-4 | 15 | TGTGCCAGCAGCTGGACTAGCGGGAGGGCCAATGAGCAGTTCTTC | CASSWTSGRANEQFF
- | - | TRBJ1-1 | TRBV12-3/TRBV12-4 | 15 | TGTGCCAGCAGTTTAGCGAGGGTGATGGACACTGAAGCTTTCTTT | CASSLARVMDTEAFF
many | - | TRBJ1-2 | TRBV29-1 | 14 | TGCAGCGTTGAAGAGGGCACCAACAACTATGGCTACACCTTC | CSVEEGTNNYGYTF
few | - | TRBJ2-1 | TRBV29-1 | 13 | TGCAGCGTTGGAAACAGGGAGTGGAATGAGCAGTTCTTC | CSVGNREWNEQFF
few | - | TRBJ2-5 | TRBV6-1 | 16 | TGTGCCAGCAGTAGAGCTCTACAGGGACGGTTTGAGACCCAGTACTTC | CASSRALQGRFETQYF
- | - | TRBJ2-2 | TRBV29-1 | 13 | TGCAGCGTCTGGACGGAGAACACCGGGGAGCTGTTTTTT | CSVWTENTGELFF